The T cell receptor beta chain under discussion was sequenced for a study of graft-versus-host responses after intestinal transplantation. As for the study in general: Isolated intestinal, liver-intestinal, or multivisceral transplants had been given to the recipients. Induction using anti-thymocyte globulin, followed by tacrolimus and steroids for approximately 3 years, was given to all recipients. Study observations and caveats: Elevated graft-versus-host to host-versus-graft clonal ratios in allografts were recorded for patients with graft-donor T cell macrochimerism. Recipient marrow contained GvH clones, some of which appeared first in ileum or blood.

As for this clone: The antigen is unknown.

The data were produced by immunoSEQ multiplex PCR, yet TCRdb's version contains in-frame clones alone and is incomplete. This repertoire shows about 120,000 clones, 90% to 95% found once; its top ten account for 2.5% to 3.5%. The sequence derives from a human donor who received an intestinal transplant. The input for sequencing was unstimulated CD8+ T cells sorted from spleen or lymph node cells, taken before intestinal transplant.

For the CDR3, the DNA is TGTGCCAGCAGCTACGGGACTAGCGGGAGTATAGTGAATGAGCAGTTCTTC. As protein: CASSYGTSGSIVNEQFF. The chain uses TRBV5-6 and TRBJ2-1, with TRBD2 matching over 14 bases. With V trimmed by 3 bases and J by 7 bases, 9 bases remained unmatched. The CDR3 totals 17 residues. From germline, CDR1 is SGHDT and CDR2 YYEEEE.